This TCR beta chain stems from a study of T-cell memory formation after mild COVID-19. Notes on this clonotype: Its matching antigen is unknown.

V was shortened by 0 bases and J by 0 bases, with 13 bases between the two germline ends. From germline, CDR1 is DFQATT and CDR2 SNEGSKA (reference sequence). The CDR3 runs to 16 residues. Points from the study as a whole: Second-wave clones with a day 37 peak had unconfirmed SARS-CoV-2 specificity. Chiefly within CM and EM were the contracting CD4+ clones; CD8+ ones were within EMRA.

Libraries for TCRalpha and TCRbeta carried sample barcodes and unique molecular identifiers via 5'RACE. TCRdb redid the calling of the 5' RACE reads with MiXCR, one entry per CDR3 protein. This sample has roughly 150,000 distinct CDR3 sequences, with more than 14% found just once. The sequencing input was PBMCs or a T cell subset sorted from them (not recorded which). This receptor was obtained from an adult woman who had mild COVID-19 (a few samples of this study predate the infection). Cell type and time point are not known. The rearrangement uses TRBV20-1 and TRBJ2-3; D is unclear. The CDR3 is CSARDWTTDSTDTQYF. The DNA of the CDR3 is TGCAGTGCTAGAGATTGGACCACTGATAGCACAGATACGCAGTATTTT.